The clone carrying this TCR beta chain was detected ten times or more. The antigen remains unidentified. The CDR3 sequence is 12 residues long. Germline CDR1 is MDHEN and CDR2 is SYDVKM. The V end was cut by 2 bases, the J end by 5 bases, with 6 bases between. These data are taken from a study of blood T cells in healthy people across ages. Findings and limits, study-wide: A strong correlation was seen between TCR beta diversity and naive T cell percentage. Conclusively comparing naive with antigen-experienced cells was impossible with unsorted PBMCs. Per-million-T-cell TCR beta diversity fell roughly linearly with age. Estimated diversity, derived from one million T cells, was regarded as an underestimate.

A J-beta primer mix and a sample-barcoded 5' primer were used in a second PCR of about 7 to 12 cycles. From the 5' RACE reads, TCRdb called clonotypes with MiXCR, one entry per CDR3 protein. The sample shows hundreds of thousands of distinct CDR3 sequences, 53% of them seen only once. This TCR was sampled from an elderly man in good health. The rearrangement uses TRBV28 and TRBJ2-5, with unresolved D. Sequencing was performed on blood. The CDR3 DNA reads TGTGCCAGCAGTTTAATGGGGGAGACCCAGTACTTC. This encodes CASSLMGETQYF.